One sample yielded the 23 T cell receptor beta chains listed below, sequenced in a study of shared clonotypes between healthy human individuals. The protocol was immunoSEQ multiplex PCR, while the TCRdb copy is restricted to in-frame clones and leaves out a portion. The data show some 2,500,000 clones, 85% to 95% seen once. The material sequenced was naive CD4+ T cells from PBMCs. Documented subset: CD45RA+ positively selected. These receptors were collected from a man in his late teens or twenties in good health. Some clones in this sample may be carry-over from other donors' samples.

This clone was detected only once. This rearrangement joins TRBV19 to TRBJ1-4; D call uncertain. Trimming took 3 bases from V and 0 from J, leaving 11 bases between them. Germline V CDR1 and CDR2: LNHDA, SQIVND (reference sequence). This CDR3 region has 16 residues. The chain's CDR3 is CASSMVRGATNEKLFF. The CDR3 DNA reads as TGTGCCAGTAGTATGGTTCGGGGAGCAACTAATGAAAAACTGTTTTTT. The whole variable domain, filled in from reference TRBV19 and TRBJ1-4, reads DGGITQSPKYLFRKEGQNVTLSCEQNLNHDAMYWYRQDPGQGLRLIYYSQIVNDFQKGDIAEGYSVSREKKESFPLTVTSAQKNPTAFYLCASSMVRGATNEKLFFGSGTQLSVL.

This clone has a handful of counts. J is TRBJ1-1 and V is TRBV28, with D perhaps TRBD1 (5 bases). CDR3 length: 12 residues. Per the germline V gene, CDR1 is MDHEN and CDR2 is SYDVKM. V was trimmed by 6 bases and J by 5 bases, leaving 10 bases between them. The CDR3 spells CASRSAGTEAFF. The CDR3 nucleotides are TGTGCCAGCAGGTCAGCAGGGACTGAAGCTTTCTTT.

The V call is TRBV6-5, the J call TRBJ1-4, with TRBD1 identical over 8 bases. This CDR3 contains 14 residues. CDR1 is MNHEY, CDR2 SVGAGI, per germline. Trimming removed 4 bases from V and 6 bases from J; junction bases left unmatched: 4. The CDR3 region has the DNA TGTGCCAGCAGTTTAGGACAGGGAGATGAAAAACTGTTTTTT. Its translation is CASSLGQGDEKLFF.

DNA of the CDR3: TGTGCCAGCAGCCACACAAAGGCGGGTGGAGCAGATACGCAGTATTTT. Translation gives CASSHTKAGGADTQYF. The chain joins TRBV4-2 to TRBJ2-3, with D tentatively TRBD2 (5 bases). This CDR3 comprises 16 residues. Germline assignment: CDR1 LGHNA and CDR2 YNFKEQ. The ends were cut back, 3 bases at V and 4 bases at J, with 17 bases in the middle.

This chain uses TRBV25-1 with TRBJ2-7; D is perhaps TRBD1 or TRBD2 (5 bases each). The CDR3 is made up of 13 amino acids. With 2 bases removed from V and 6 bases from J, the gap between germline ends came to 11 bases. In germline, CDR1 is MGHDK, CDR2 SYGVNS. This chain's CDR3 is CASSEGGRGEQYF. Here the CDR3 DNA reads TGTGCCAGCAGTGAAGGGGGTAGGGGCGAGCAGTACTTC.

The chain uses TRBV11-2 and TRBJ2-3; D gene unclear. V was clipped by 6 bases and J by 4 bases, with 8 bases between them. The germline V gene has CDR1 SGHAT and CDR2 FQNNGV. The CDR3 loop spans 12 amino acids. CDR3 loop: CASSFIPDTQYF. CDR3 DNA sequence: TGTGCCAGCAGTTTTATACCAGATACGCAGTATTTT.

This clone was counted a single time. The chain carries TRBV2 and TRBJ1-1; TRBD1 agrees at 7 bases. This CDR3 has 14 amino acids. V lost 4 bases to trimming and J lost 4 bases; unmatched junction nucleotides: 6. Germline V gene lookup returns CDR1 SNHLY and CDR2 FYNNEI. The CDR3: CASSGQGGGTEAFF. The CDR3 bases are TGTGCCAGCAGTGGACAGGGAGGGGGCACTGAAGCTTTCTTT. The full variable domain, its missing parts supplied by reference TRBV2 and TRBJ1-1, is EPEVTQTPSHQVTQMGQEVILRCVPISNHLYFYWYRQILGQKVEFLVSFYNNEISEKSEIFDDQFSVERPDGSNFTLKIRSTKLEDSAMYFCASSGQGGGTEAFFGQGTRLTVV.

In the case of this clone: Additional DNA sequences in this sample encode the identical CDR3. This sequence joins TRBV5-1 and TRBJ2-1; D is ambiguous. The CDR3 is made up of 13 amino acids. Germline V gene sequence: CDR1 SGHRS, CDR2 YFSETQ. V gave up 3 bases and J gave up 3 bases, with 7 bases separating them. CDR3 protein: CASSSAGYNEQFF. The CDR3 coding sequence is TGCGCCAGCAGCTCGGCCGGCTACAATGAGCAGTTCTTC. The whole variable domain, filled in from reference TRBV5-1 and TRBJ2-1, reads KAGVTQTPRYLIKTRGQQVTLSCSPISGHRSVSWYQQTPGQGLQFLFEYFSETQRNKGNFPGRFSGRQFSNSRSEMNVSTLELGDSALYLCASSSAGYNEQFFGPGTRLTVL.

The sample holds one count of this clone. The chain is built from TRBV6-5 and TRBJ2-1, with TRBD1 identical over 8 bases. J gave up 1 base and V 5 bases, and 1 base lay outside the gene matches. Per germline, CDR1 MNHEY and CDR2 SVGAGI. This CDR3 spans 14 amino acids. Written as DNA, the CDR3 is TGTGCCAGCAGTAGGGACAGGTCCTACAATGAGCAGTTCTTC. Translated, it gives CASSRDRSYNEQFF.

Turning to this clone: Other DNA sequences in the same sample also yield this CDR3. The chain combines TRBV27 with TRBJ2-3, with TRBD2 matching 8 bases. From germline, CDR1 is MNHEY and CDR2 SMNVEV (reference sequence). V shed 5 bases, J shed 0 bases, and the junction held 4 bases outside the gene matches. The CDR3 has 15 amino acids. CDR3 in amino acids: CASSRLASSTDTQYF. CDR3 DNA sequence: TGTGCCAGCAGTCGACTAGCGTCTAGCACAGATACGCAGTATTTT.

CDR3 loop: CASRKRTGGAAEAFF. CDR3 nucleotides: TGTGCCAGTAGAAAGAGGACAGGGGGCGCCGCTGAAGCTTTCTTT. The V call is TRBV19, the J call TRBJ1-1; 11 bases align to TRBD1. The CDR3 extends over 15 amino acids. The V segment lost 6 bases and the J segment 6 bases; nucleotides outside the gene matches: 9. Germline V gene data show CDR1 as LNHDA and CDR2 as SQIVND (reference sequence).

The rearrangement joins TRBV28 to TRBJ1-6; no reliable D call. Germline lookup yields CDR1 MDHEN and CDR2 SYDVKM. The CDR3 extends over 12 amino acids. V lost 6 bases and J 6 bases, leaving 6 bases between the germline ends. The CDR3 loop reads CASRDLNSPLHF. CDR3 nucleotides: TGTGCCAGCAGGGACCTTAATTCACCCCTCCACTTT.

This chain joins TRBV5-1 and TRBJ2-5; D is tentatively TRBD1 or TRBD2 (5 bases each). This CDR3 has 15 residues. Germline CDR1 reads SGHRS; CDR2 reads YFSETQ. Trimming took 4 bases from V and 0 from J, leaving 13 bases between them. CDR3 in amino acids: CASSRGTAHQETQYF. The CDR3 nucleotides are TGCGCCAGCAGCCGTGGGACCGCACACCAAGAGACCCAGTACTTC.

The rearrangement joins TRBV29-1 to TRBJ2-1; TRBD2 matches 8 bases. The V gene end was trimmed by 3 bases and the J gene end by 8 bases; junction bases not matched to a gene: 18. This CDR3 has 17 residues. Germline assignment: CDR1 SQVTM and CDR2 ANQGSEA. The CDR3 spells CSVDVRTSTFSFHEQFF. The CDR3 nucleotides read TGCAGCGTTGACGTGCGGACTAGCACTTTTTCTTTCCATGAGCAGTTCTTC.

The CDR3 loop is CASSSRGQGYNEQFF. DNA for the CDR3: TGTGCCAGCAGCTCGAGGGGACAGGGGTACAATGAGCAGTTCTTC. The chain combines TRBV28 with TRBJ2-1, with 10 positions matching TRBD1. The CDR3 is made up of 15 amino acids. J lost 4 bases, V lost 6 bases, and 6 bases had no gene match. The germline V gene encodes CDR1 MDHEN and CDR2 SYDVKM.

V usage is TRBV6-1 and J usage is TRBJ2-1; 11 nucleotides agree with TRBD2. This CDR3 is 16 amino acids long. Germline V lookup: CDR1 MNHNS, CDR2 SASEGT. Trimming took 4 bases from V and 5 from J; bases not matched to a gene: 7. The chain's CDR3 is CASSGSGRGYNNEQFF. Here the CDR3 DNA reads TGTGCCAGCAGTGGTAGCGGGAGGGGGTATAACAATGAGCAGTTCTTC.

The chain combines TRBV7-9 with TRBJ2-5; TRBD2 might be the D (6 bases). Trimming took off 5 bases at V and 4 bases at J, with 17 bases between the two ends. Germline CDR1 reads SEHNR; CDR2 reads FQNEAQ (reference sequence). The CDR3 is 15 amino acids. CDR3 DNA: TGTGCCAGCAGCCGACTAGGCCCACTGGGAGAGACCCAGTACTTC. This sequence encodes CASSRLGPLGETQYF.

The V gene is TRBV9, the J gene TRBJ2-3; no definite D call. Trimming removed 1 base from V and 2 bases from J, with 8 bases in between. The CDR3 loop spans 14 amino acids. Germline V lookup: CDR1 SGDLS, CDR2 YYNGEE. This CDR3 is CASSVRAITDTQYF. CDR3 DNA: TGTGCCAGCAGCGTAAGAGCAATCACAGATACGCAGTATTTT.

The rearrangement joins TRBV5-1 to TRBJ1-5, with D perhaps matching TRBD1 (5 bases). The CDR3 consists of 14 residues. Per germline, CDR1 SGHRS and CDR2 YFSETQ. Trimming took off 4 bases at V and 3 bases at J, with 11 bases between the two ends. CDR3 residues: CASSREGLNQPQHF. The CDR3 region has the DNA TGCGCCAGCAGCCGAGAGGGACTCAATCAGCCCCAGCATTTT.

V and J are TRBV28 and TRBJ1-4, with TRBD1 matching 7 bases. Trimming took 7 bases from V and 6 from J; bases not matched to a gene: 5. Germline V lookup: CDR1 MDHEN, CDR2 SYDVKM. The CDR3 extends over 13 amino acids. Written as DNA, the CDR3 is TGTGCCAGCATCGGGACAGCTGATGAAAAACTGTTTTTT. Its protein is CASIGTADEKLFF.

The CDR3: CASSFTQGGKFYSGNTIYF. CDR3 DNA: TGTGCCAGCAGTTTCACACAGGGGGGAAAGTTTTACTCTGGAAACACCATATATTTT. V and J are TRBV28 and TRBJ1-3; 8 bases are shared with TRBD1. The V segment lost 3 bases and the J segment 0 bases; nucleotides outside the gene matches: 13. This CDR3 has 19 amino acids. From germline, CDR1 is MDHEN and CDR2 SYDVKM.

With regard to this clone: This sample also contains other DNA sequences that code for the same CDR3. The V call is TRBV27, the J call TRBJ2-6; D is uncertain. The CDR3 runs 14 residues. From germline, CDR1 is MNHEY and CDR2 SMNVEV (reference sequence). Trimming took off 5 bases at V and 0 bases at J, with 5 bases between the two ends. CDR3 DNA: TGTGCCAGCAGTGCCGTCTCTGGGGCCAACGTCCTGACTTTC. Its protein is CASSAVSGANVLTF.

This chain links TRBV5-4 with TRBJ1-2, with 11 positions matching TRBD1. The junction had 7 bases not matched to a gene; V was cut back by 4 bases and J by 8 bases. Germline values: CDR1 SGHNT, CDR2 YYREEE (reference sequence). The CDR3 is 14 amino acids. In DNA, the CDR3 is TGTGCCAGCAGCCCGGACAGGGGGCGAATCGGCTACACCTTC. Translating it yields CASSPDRGRIGYTF.